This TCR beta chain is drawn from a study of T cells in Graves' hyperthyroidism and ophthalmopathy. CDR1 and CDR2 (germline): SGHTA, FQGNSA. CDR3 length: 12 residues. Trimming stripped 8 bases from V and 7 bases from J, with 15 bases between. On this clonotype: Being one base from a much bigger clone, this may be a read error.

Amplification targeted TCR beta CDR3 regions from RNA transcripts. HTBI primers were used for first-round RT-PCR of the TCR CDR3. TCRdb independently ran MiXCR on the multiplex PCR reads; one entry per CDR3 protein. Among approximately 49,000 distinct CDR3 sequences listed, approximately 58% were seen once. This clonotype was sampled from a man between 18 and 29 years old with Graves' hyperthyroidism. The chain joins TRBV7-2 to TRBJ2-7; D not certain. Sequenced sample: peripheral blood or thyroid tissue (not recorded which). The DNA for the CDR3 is TGTGCCAGCCAAACCCTGGGCGGAGAGCAGTACTTC. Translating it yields CASQTLGGEQYF. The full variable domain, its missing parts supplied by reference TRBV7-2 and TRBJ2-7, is GAGVSQSPSNKVTEKGKDVELRCDPISGHTALYWYRQSLGQGLEFLIYFQGNSAPDKSGLPSDRFSAERTGGSVSTLTIQRTQQEDSAVYLCASQTLGGEQYFGPGTRLTVT.